The entry below describes one TCR beta chain. Its antigen remains unidentified. The entry originates in a study of T-cell memory formation after mild COVID-19. Whole-study findings and limits: Certain responding clones were present in pre-infection memory, suggesting participation of cross-reactive memory.

MiXCR, applied by TCRdb to the 5' RACE reads, yields one record per CDR3 protein. The sample lists roughly 240,000 distinct CDR3 sequences; 15% were seen once. The receptor was isolated from an adult woman who had mild COVID-19 (a few samples of this study predate the infection). Cell type and time point are not known. The specimen was PBMCs or a T cell subset sorted from them (not recorded which).

The CDR3 sequence is CASSSTSGGAHNEQFF. The DNA for the CDR3 is TGTGCCAGCAGTTCGACTAGCGGGGGGGCCCACAATGAGCAGTTCTTC. The chain links TRBV12-3 or TRBV12-4 to TRBJ2-1, with TRBD2 matching 14 bases. Losses at the gene ends were 4 bases for V and 5 bases for J; bases not matched to a gene: 4. The CDR3 contains 16 residues.